This T cell receptor (beta chain) was retrieved from a study of cytomegalovirus exposure and HLA in healthy donors. Note on this clone: Its antigen remains unidentified.

The PCR was carried out with 60 Vbeta primers and 13 Jbeta primers. Generated by immunoSEQ multiplex PCR, the TCRdb table keeps only in-frame clones and is missing some. The data show 85,000 to 120,000 clones, more than 65% seen once. Study-level results: Association of around 17,000 TCR beta sequences with HLA alleles was found at 0.05 false discovery rate in a later analysis.

Trimming stripped 4 bases from V and 5 bases from J, with 16 bases between. The CDR3 is made up of 14 amino acids. Per germline, CDR1 SGHDT and CDR2 YYEEEE. The sequenced sample consisted of PBMCs. The rearrangement links TRBV5-6 to TRBJ2-7, with D possibly being TRBD2 (6 bases). The origin of this receptor is a boy aged 5 to 17 in good health and CMV-seronegative. The CDR3 DNA follows: TGTGCCAGCAGCAGGGGAGGAGGGAGCCACGAGCAGTACTTC. It yields the protein CASSRGGGSHEQYF.